This T cell receptor (beta chain) was sequenced during a study of cytomegalovirus exposure and HLA in healthy donors. The PCR employed 60 Vbeta primers together with 13 Jbeta primers. Sequencing was performed with immunoSEQ multiplex PCR; in TCRdb, only in-frame clones are kept and a portion is missing. Of approximately 90,000 clones listed, approximately 80% are singletons. Concerning this clone: Its specificity is unknown.

Notes on the study in general: Accurate predictions that matched the HLA-A and HLA-B alleles of most subjects were reportedly made from TCR beta sequences.

Germline V CDR1 and CDR2: SGHVS, FQNEAQ. This CDR3 spans 15 amino acids. Trimming at V came to 4 bases and at J to 4 bases, leaving 10 bases not matched to a gene. Sequencing was carried out using PBMCs. The TCR comes from a man between 40 and 49 years old in good health and CMV-seronegative. This chain joins TRBV7-8 and TRBJ2-7; the match to TRBD2 covers 7 bases. The CDR3 region is CASSSAGDWEYEQYF. As DNA, the CDR3 is TGTGCCAGCAGCTCTGCGGGGGACTGGGAATACGAGCAGTACTTC. The variable domain in full, with the rest retrieved from reference TRBV7-8 and TRBJ2-7, is GAGVSQSPRYKVAKRGQDVALRCDPISGHVSLFWYQQALGQGPEFLTYFQNEAQLDKSGLPSDRFFAERPEGSVSTLKIQRTQQEDSAVYLCASSSAGDWEYEQYFGPGTRLTVT.